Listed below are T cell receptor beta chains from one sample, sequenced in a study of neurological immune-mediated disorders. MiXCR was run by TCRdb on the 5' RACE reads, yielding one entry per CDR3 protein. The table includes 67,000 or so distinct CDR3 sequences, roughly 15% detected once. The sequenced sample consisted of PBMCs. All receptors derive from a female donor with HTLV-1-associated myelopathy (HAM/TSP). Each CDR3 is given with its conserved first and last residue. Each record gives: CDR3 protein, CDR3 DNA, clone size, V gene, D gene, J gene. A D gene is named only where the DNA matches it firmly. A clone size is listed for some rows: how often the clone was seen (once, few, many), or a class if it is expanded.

cdr3_aa: CASSRLAGGIETQYF
cdr3_nt: TGTGCCAGCAGCAGACTAGCGGGGGGTATAGAGACCCAGTACTTC
clone_size: many
v_call: TRBV7-7
d_call: TRBD2
j_call: TRBJ2-5

cdr3_aa: CSARFSSGGAFGELFF
cdr3_nt: TGCAGTGCTAGATTCAGCAGCGGGGGGGCTTTCGGGGAGCTGTTTTTT
clone_size: many
v_call: TRBV20-1
d_call: TRBD2
j_call: TRBJ2-2

cdr3_aa: CASSATAQGAGSPLHF
cdr3_nt: TGTGCCAGCAGCGCCACCGCTCAGGGGGCAGGATCACCCCTCCACTTT
clone_size: many
v_call: TRBV28
d_call: TRBD1
j_call: TRBJ1-6

cdr3_aa: CATDSPGQVNNEQFF
cdr3_nt: TGTGCCACCGACTCCCCGGGACAGGTTAACAATGAGCAGTTCTTC
clone_size: many
v_call: TRBV28
d_call: TRBD1
j_call: TRBJ2-1

cdr3_aa: CSVAAGGTDTQYF
cdr3_nt: TGCAGCGTGGCAGCGGGGGGAACAGATACGCAGTATTTT
clone_size: .
v_call: TRBV29-1
d_call: TRBD2
j_call: TRBJ2-3

cdr3_aa: CASSHNSWTGELFF
cdr3_nt: TGTGCCAGCAGCCACAATAGCTGGACCGGGGAGCTGTTTTTT
clone_size: many
v_call: TRBV14
d_call: .
j_call: TRBJ2-2

cdr3_aa: CASKDRNYGYTF
cdr3_nt: TGTGCCAGCAAGGACAGAAACTATGGCTACACCTTC
clone_size: .
v_call: TRBV2
d_call: .
j_call: TRBJ1-2

cdr3_aa: CNVWSGDNEQYF
cdr3_nt: TGCAACGTTTGGTCAGGGGATAACGAGCAGTACTTC
clone_size: .
v_call: TRBV29-1
d_call: .
j_call: TRBJ2-7

cdr3_aa: CASRPRAGGTQYF
cdr3_nt: TGTGCCAGCAGGCCTCGGGCTGGGGGGACCCAGTACTTC
clone_size: many
v_call: TRBV6-5
d_call: .
j_call: TRBJ2-5

cdr3_aa: CSAQTPSSYEQYF
cdr3_nt: TGCAGTGCGCAAACACCAAGCTCCTACGAGCAGTACTTC
clone_size: many
v_call: TRBV20-1
d_call: .
j_call: TRBJ2-7

cdr3_aa: CSASPAEKGGNYGYTF
cdr3_nt: TGCAGTGCTAGCCCCGCAGAGAAGGGGGGGAACTATGGCTACACCTTC
clone_size: many
v_call: TRBV20-1
d_call: .
j_call: TRBJ1-2

cdr3_aa: CASSSSLSGGANTQYF
cdr3_nt: TGTGCCAGCAGCTCCTCCCTGAGCGGGGGGGCGAATACGCAGTATTTT
clone_size: many
v_call: TRBV11-2
d_call: TRBD2
j_call: TRBJ2-3

cdr3_aa: CASSKFPAEPRRTEAFF
cdr3_nt: TGTGCCAGCAGCAAATTTCCGGCAGAACCTCGGCGGACTGAAGCTTTCTTT
clone_size: many
v_call: TRBV21-1
d_call: .
j_call: TRBJ1-1

cdr3_aa: CASSSKGRDEQFF
cdr3_nt: TGTGCCAGCAGTTCCAAAGGCAGGGATGAGCAGTTCTTC
clone_size: few
v_call: TRBV25-1
d_call: .
j_call: TRBJ2-1

cdr3_aa: CASSLGRTTNEKLFF
cdr3_nt: TGCGCCAGCAGCTTGGGCCGCACAACTAATGAAAAACTGTTTTTT
clone_size: many
v_call: TRBV5-1
d_call: .
j_call: TRBJ1-4

cdr3_aa: CASSPPGGATDTQYF
cdr3_nt: TGTGCCAGCAGCCCCCCGGGAGGGGCCACAGATACGCAGTATTTT
clone_size: many
v_call: TRBV12-3/TRBV12-4
d_call: TRBD2
j_call: TRBJ2-3

cdr3_aa: CASSLVTGPDTQYF
cdr3_nt: TGTGCCAGCAGCTTAGTTACAGGGCCAGATACGCAGTATTTT
clone_size: many
v_call: TRBV28
d_call: .
j_call: TRBJ2-3

cdr3_aa: CASSFNSGGADTDTQYF
cdr3_nt: TGCGCCAGCAGCTTCAATAGCGGGGGGGCGGACACAGATACGCAGTATTTT
clone_size: few
v_call: TRBV5-1
d_call: TRBD2
j_call: TRBJ2-3

cdr3_aa: CASGQLAFGELFF
cdr3_nt: TGTGCCAGCGGTCAACTAGCGTTCGGGGAGCTGTTTTTT
clone_size: few
v_call: TRBV28
d_call: TRBD2
j_call: TRBJ2-2

cdr3_aa: CASSYTSSGEQYF
cdr3_nt: TGTGCCAGCAGCTACACTTCATCGGGGGAGCAGTACTTC
clone_size: many
v_call: TRBV12-3/TRBV12-4
d_call: .
j_call: TRBJ2-7

cdr3_aa: CASSSLPTGANEKLFF
cdr3_nt: TGTGCCAGCAGCTCCCTCCCGACAGGGGCTAATGAAAAACTGTTTTTT
clone_size: many
v_call: TRBV7-2
d_call: TRBD1
j_call: TRBJ1-4

cdr3_aa: CASRPGGGYPSNYGYTF
cdr3_nt: TGTGCCAGCAGACCCGGCGGGGGGTATCCCTCCAACTATGGCTACACCTTC
clone_size: many
v_call: TRBV3-1
d_call: .
j_call: TRBJ1-2

cdr3_aa: CASSRLSGNTIYF
cdr3_nt: TGTGCCAGCAGCCGTTTGTCGGGAAACACCATATATTTT
clone_size: many
v_call: TRBV3-1
d_call: .
j_call: TRBJ1-3

cdr3_aa: CASSLDPTRVGGYEQYF
cdr3_nt: TGCGCCAGCAGCTTGGATCCTACGAGGGTAGGAGGCTACGAGCAGTACTTC
clone_size: many
v_call: TRBV5-1
d_call: .
j_call: TRBJ2-7

cdr3_aa: CASSLAGLDTIYF
cdr3_nt: TGTGCCAGCAGTTTAGCTGGCTTGGACACCATATATTTT
clone_size: once
v_call: TRBV12-3/TRBV12-4
d_call: .
j_call: TRBJ1-3

cdr3_aa: CASSLGGGDTEAFF
cdr3_nt: TGCGCCAGCAGCTTGGGTGGGGGAGACACTGAAGCTTTCTTT
clone_size: many
v_call: TRBV5-1
d_call: .
j_call: TRBJ1-1

cdr3_aa: CASSVSGTGGKTQYF
cdr3_nt: TGTGCCAGCAGCGTCTCCGGGACAGGGGGCAAGACCCAGTACTTC
clone_size: many
v_call: TRBV9
d_call: TRBD1
j_call: TRBJ2-5

cdr3_aa: CSGTGEDYGYTF
cdr3_nt: TGCAGTGGGACAGGGGAGGACTATGGCTACACCTTC
clone_size: many
v_call: TRBV20-1
d_call: TRBD1
j_call: TRBJ1-2

cdr3_aa: CASSYQPVSSYNEQFF
cdr3_nt: TGTGCCAGCAGTTACCAGCCGGTGAGCTCCTACAATGAGCAGTTCTTC
clone_size: .
v_call: TRBV6-5
d_call: .
j_call: TRBJ2-1

cdr3_aa: CASSVWPSHNTGELFF
cdr3_nt: TGTGCCAGCAGCGTTTGGCCGTCACATAACACCGGGGAGCTGTTTTTT
clone_size: .
v_call: TRBV9
d_call: .
j_call: TRBJ2-2

cdr3_aa: CSASGGAGNQPQHF
cdr3_nt: TGCAGTGCTAGTGGGGGGGCAGGCAATCAGCCCCAGCATTTT
clone_size: many
v_call: TRBV20-1
d_call: .
j_call: TRBJ1-5

cdr3_aa: CASKEGNRNQPQHF
cdr3_nt: TGTGCCAGCAAGGAGGGGAACCGAAATCAGCCCCAGCATTTT
clone_size: .
v_call: TRBV6-4
d_call: .
j_call: TRBJ1-5

cdr3_aa: CASSYSLAIPYNEQFF
cdr3_nt: TGTGCCAGCAGTTACTCCCTAGCGATCCCCTACAATGAGCAGTTCTTC
clone_size: many
v_call: TRBV6-5
d_call: .
j_call: TRBJ2-1

cdr3_aa: CASSPGQSSGANVLTF
cdr3_nt: TGCGCCAGCAGCCCGGGACAGAGCTCTGGGGCCAACGTCCTGACTTTC
clone_size: many
v_call: TRBV5-1
d_call: TRBD1
j_call: TRBJ2-6

cdr3_aa: CASSLELGAGYEQYF
cdr3_nt: TGTGCCAGCAGCTTAGAGCTGGGGGCGGGCTACGAGCAGTACTTC
clone_size: many
v_call: TRBV7-2
d_call: .
j_call: TRBJ2-7

cdr3_aa: CASSLARGGWGSGANVLTF
cdr3_nt: TGTGCCAGCAGCTTAGCCCGAGGGGGCTGGGGCTCTGGGGCCAACGTCCTGACTTTC
clone_size: many
v_call: TRBV7-8
d_call: TRBD1
j_call: TRBJ2-6

cdr3_aa: CSASLDPYGAKNIQYF
cdr3_nt: TGCAGTGCTAGTCTTGATCCCTATGGGGCCAAAAACATTCAGTACTTC
clone_size: few
v_call: TRBV20-1
d_call: .
j_call: TRBJ2-4

cdr3_aa: CASNIGADYEQYF
cdr3_nt: TGTGCCAGCAACATCGGGGCGGACTACGAGCAGTACTTC
clone_size: medium-sized
v_call: TRBV2
d_call: .
j_call: TRBJ2-7

cdr3_aa: CASTDSGGAADTQYF
cdr3_nt: TGTGCCAGCACCGATAGCGGGGGGGCGGCAGATACGCAGTATTTT
clone_size: many
v_call: TRBV12-3/TRBV12-4
d_call: TRBD2
j_call: TRBJ2-3

cdr3_aa: CASSPQAPRDEQYF
cdr3_nt: TGCGCCAGCAGCCCCCAAGCCCCGCGGGACGAGCAGTACTTC
clone_size: many
v_call: TRBV5-1
d_call: .
j_call: TRBJ2-7

cdr3_aa: CSAREGQGAGELFF
cdr3_nt: TGCAGTGCTAGAGAGGGACAGGGGGCCGGGGAGCTGTTTTTT
clone_size: many
v_call: TRBV20-1
d_call: TRBD1
j_call: TRBJ2-2

cdr3_aa: CASSLDKEELFF
cdr3_nt: TGCGCCAGCAGCTTAGATAAAGAGGAGCTGTTTTTT
clone_size: many
v_call: TRBV5-1
d_call: .
j_call: TRBJ2-2

cdr3_aa: CASSLEAVSGANVLTF
cdr3_nt: TGCGCCAGCAGCTTGGAGGCGGTCTCTGGGGCCAACGTCCTGACTTTC
clone_size: many
v_call: TRBV5-1
d_call: .
j_call: TRBJ2-6

cdr3_aa: CASSLYTSGVYNEQFF
cdr3_nt: TGTGCCAGCAGCTTATACACTAGCGGGGTCTACAATGAGCAGTTCTTC
clone_size: many
v_call: TRBV7-2
d_call: TRBD2
j_call: TRBJ2-1

cdr3_aa: CASSVQNSGANVLTF
cdr3_nt: TGCGCCAGCAGCGTTCAGAATTCTGGGGCCAACGTCCTGACTTTC
clone_size: many
v_call: TRBV5-1
d_call: .
j_call: TRBJ2-6

cdr3_aa: CASAGTLYGYTF
cdr3_nt: TGTGCCAGCGCCGGGACGCTCTATGGCTACACCTTC
clone_size: many
v_call: TRBV14
d_call: .
j_call: TRBJ1-2

cdr3_aa: CASREGFRETQYF
cdr3_nt: TGCGCCAGCAGGGAAGGATTCCGGGAGACCCAGTACTTC
clone_size: many
v_call: TRBV5-1
d_call: .
j_call: TRBJ2-5

cdr3_aa: CASSQDFRNEQYF
cdr3_nt: TGCGCTAGCAGCCAAGATTTTCGGAACGAGCAGTACTTC
clone_size: .
v_call: TRBV4-1
d_call: .
j_call: TRBJ2-7